Listed below are T cell receptor beta chains from one sample, sequenced in a study of intratumoral heterogeneity in liver cancer. Here immunoSEQ multiplex PCR was the method, and the copy in TCRdb shows in-frame clones only, minus some. The table lists 6,000 to 8,500 clones, approximately 60% of them singletons, with approximately 13% in the top ten. The material was tumor tissue, obtained before any cancer treatment. The receptors shown here come from an older man with hepatocellular carcinoma. Each CDR3 is given with its conserved first and last residue. A D gene is named only where the DNA matches it firmly. Clone size is given for some rows only: seen once, a few or many times, or a class if the clone is expanded.

j_call	v_call	d_call	clone_size	cdr3_nt	cdr3_aa
TRBJ2-4	TRBV3-1/TRBV3-2	TRBD1	NA	TGTGCCAGCAGCCATCCGGACAGGGCCAAAAACATTCAGTACTTC	CASSHPDRAKNIQYF
TRBJ2-5	TRBV5-6	NA	NA	TGTGCCAGCAGCTTGGACCGGCGGGCGGAGACCCAGTACTTC	CASSLDRRAETQYF
TRBJ2-7	TRBV2	NA	medium-sized	TGTGCCAGCAGTTCAAATGGGCTCTCTGACTCCGAGCAGTACTTC	CASSSNGLSDSEQYF
TRBJ2-7	TRBV25-1	NA	NA	TGTGCCAGCAGTGAAGGGAGGGGGAGGATGGGTTACGAGCAGTACTTC	CASSEGRGRMGYEQYF
TRBJ2-7	TRBV6-6	NA	medium-sized	TGTGCCAGCTGGGGCGGTTCGCAGTCCTACGAGCAGTACTTC	CASWGGSQSYEQYF
TRBJ2-3	TRBV11-3	TRBD1	NA	TGTGCCAGCAGCCCTGGGGACAGAAATACGCAGTATTTT	CASSPGDRNTQYF
TRBJ1-1	TRBV3-1/TRBV3-2	NA	NA	TGTGCCAGCAGCACAACCGGGGGGTGGCCTGAAGCTTTCTTT	CASSTTGGWPEAFF
TRBJ1-2	TRBV19	NA	NA	TGTGCCAGTAGGACCCACACGACGGGTGCCTGGGATGGCTACACCTTC	CASRTHTTGAWDGYTF
TRBJ1-1	TRBV12-3/TRBV12-4	NA	large	TGTGCCAGCAGTTTCCCTATGAACACTGAAGCTTTCTTT	CASSFPMNTEAFF
TRBJ1-2	TRBV9	TRBD1	large	TGTGCCAGCAGCTACACGGACAGGGCACACCCTGGCTACACCTTC	CASSYTDRAHPGYTF
TRBJ1-1	TRBV2	NA	few	TGTGCCAGCAGTGACAACAGGAACATGAACACTGAAGCTTTCTTT	CASSDNRNMNTEAFF
TRBJ2-1	TRBV9	NA	many	TGTGCCAGCAGCGCCATGGAGGCTAGGGGTTATAATGAGCAGTTCTTC	CASSAMEARGYNEQFF
TRBJ2-2	TRBV7-9	TRBD2	few	TGTGCCAGCAGCCGACTAGCGGTCACCGGGGAGCTGTTTTTT	CASSRLAVTGELFF
TRBJ2-5	TRBV7-7	TRBD2	once	TGTGCTAGCAGCCCGTCGGCTAGCGGGGCGGAGACCCAGTACTTC	CASSPSASGAETQYF
TRBJ2-1	TRBV2	TRBD2	medium-sized	TGTGCCAGCCTCGGTCTAGCGGATAGCTCCTACAATGAGCAGTTCTTC	CASLGLADSSYNEQFF
TRBJ2-2	TRBV7-9	TRBD1	NA	TGTGCCAGCAGCCTATCCGGGACAGGGGACCCGGGGGAGCTGTTTTTT	CASSLSGTGDPGELFF
TRBJ1-4	TRBV15	TRBD1	NA	TGTGCCACCAGCTGGTATACAGGGGGCCCAACTAATGAAAAACTGTTTTTT	CATSWYTGGPTNEKLFF